This T cell receptor beta chain was identified during a study of T-cell reconstitution after alpha-beta-depleted transplantation in children (dated by TCRdb to 2015 to 2016). About the investigation overall: Using TCR repertoire profiling, the study followed T-cell immune reconstitution in a quantitative way in children after TCRalphabeta/CD19-depleted allogeneic hematopoietic cell transplantation.

The investigation overall reported the following: The apparently early alphabetaT-cell count recovery about two months after transplant was reportedly dependent on only several hundred rapidly expanded clones derived from non-depleted graft cells. Hyperexpanded clone frequencies declined over subsequent months; after one year, T-cell counts and TCRbeta diversity were mostly attributed to newly produced T cells. In some patients, the high TCRbeta diversity seen at day 60 was put down to recipient T cells and intrathymic progenitors that had survived conditioning.

The library was obtained by PCR. The instrument given in TCRdb is Illumina HiSeq 2500. TCR libraries were prepared with molecular barcoding, using unique molecular identifiers to normalize TCRbeta repertoire quantification. In TCRdb, the public reads were trimmed at Q25 with fastp and aligned with MiXCR, with productive beta chains retained. Rows are unified per CDR3 protein, each entry keeping the most common DNA and genes. The sample records hundreds of thousands of distinct CDR3 sequences, 16% of which are singletons. Roughly 27% of the sample is taken by the ten largest. This clonotype appeared a few times. This clone's antigen is unknown. No qualities accompany the bases; no much larger clone lies one base away. V is trimmed back by 5 bases and J by 5 bases, and the junction contains 10 bases that no gene match accounts for. The CDR3 has 17 amino acids, counting the end cysteine and phenylalanine. The read is trimmed to its CDR3 DNA, 51 bases read in frame from base 1.

The meaning of the sample's treatment or condition label: allogeneic hematopoietic cell transplantation with graft depleted of TCRalphabeta T cells and CD19 B cells. The children who served as transplant recipients had been given grafts of TCRalphabeta/CD19-depleted allogeneic hematopoietic cells. The V gene is TRBV12-3 or TRBV12-4 and the J gene is TRBJ2-1; 12 nucleotides in the junction match TRBD2. This receptor was obtained from a boy younger than two who had a stem cell transplant for Wiskott-Aldrich syndrome, so the T cells may come from the graft donor. Sequences were derived from PBMCs, mostly from graft donor cells, sampled 360 days after TCRalphabeta/CD19-depleted stem cell transplant. The CDR3 corresponds to CASSQPRLAGVNNEQFF. The nucleotide sequence reads TGTGCCAGCAGTCAACCGAGACTAGCGGGGGTCAACAATGAGCAGTTCTTC.